This T cell receptor (beta chain) was sequenced in a study of T-cell memory formation after mild COVID-19. Background on the study: In these data, TCR clusters were largely donor specific.

5'RACE with constant-segment primers yielded barcoded, UMI-tagged TCR alpha and TCR beta cDNA libraries. TCRdb re-derived calls from the 5' RACE reads in MiXCR, one entry per CDR3 protein. The sample has approximately 400,000 distinct CDR3 sequences; over 15% are singletons. Trimming took 3 bases from V and 0 from J, leaving 11 bases between them. Germline V gene lookup returns CDR1 SGHTA and CDR2 FQGNSA. The CDR3 consists of 15 residues. General study results and limits: Pre-infection memory contained some responding clones, which suggested that cross-reactive memory had joined. CD4+ contracting clones were mainly CM and EM; CD8+ ones, EMRA.

This clonotype came up a few times. The antigen is unknown. The chain has TRBV7-2 and TRBJ1-2; D ambiguous. The receptor was isolated from a young man who had mild COVID-19 (a few samples of this study predate the infection). Cell type and time point are not known. Sequenced: PBMCs or a T cell subset sorted from them (not recorded which). CDR3 bases: TGTGCCAGCAGCTTTCTGGGCCGCCCTAACTATGGCTACACCTTC. It encodes CASSFLGRPNYGYTF.